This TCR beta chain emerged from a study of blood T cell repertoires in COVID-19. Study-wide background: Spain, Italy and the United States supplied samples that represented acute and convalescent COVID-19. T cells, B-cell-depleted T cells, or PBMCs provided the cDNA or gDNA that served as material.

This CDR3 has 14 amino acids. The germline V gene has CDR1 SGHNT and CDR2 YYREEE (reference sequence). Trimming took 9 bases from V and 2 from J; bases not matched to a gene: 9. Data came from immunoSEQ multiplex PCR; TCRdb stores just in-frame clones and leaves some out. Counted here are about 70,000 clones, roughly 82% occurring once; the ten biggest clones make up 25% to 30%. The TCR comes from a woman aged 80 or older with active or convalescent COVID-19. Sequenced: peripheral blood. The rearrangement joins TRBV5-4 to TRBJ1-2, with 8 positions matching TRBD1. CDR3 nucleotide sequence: TGTGCCACAAGACTACCAGGGGGCAACTATGGCTACACCTTC. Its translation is CATRLPGGNYGYTF.